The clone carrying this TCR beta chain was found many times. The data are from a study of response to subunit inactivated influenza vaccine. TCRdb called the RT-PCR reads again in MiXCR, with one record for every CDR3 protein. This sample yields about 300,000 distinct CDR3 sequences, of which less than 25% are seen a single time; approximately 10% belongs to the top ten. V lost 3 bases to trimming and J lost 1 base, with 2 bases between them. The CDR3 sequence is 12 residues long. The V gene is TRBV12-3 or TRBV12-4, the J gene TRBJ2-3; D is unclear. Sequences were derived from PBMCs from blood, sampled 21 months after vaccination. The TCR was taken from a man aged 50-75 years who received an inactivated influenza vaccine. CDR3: CASSFGTDTQYF. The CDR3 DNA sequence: TGTGCCAGCAGTTTTGGCACAGATACGCAGTATTTT.